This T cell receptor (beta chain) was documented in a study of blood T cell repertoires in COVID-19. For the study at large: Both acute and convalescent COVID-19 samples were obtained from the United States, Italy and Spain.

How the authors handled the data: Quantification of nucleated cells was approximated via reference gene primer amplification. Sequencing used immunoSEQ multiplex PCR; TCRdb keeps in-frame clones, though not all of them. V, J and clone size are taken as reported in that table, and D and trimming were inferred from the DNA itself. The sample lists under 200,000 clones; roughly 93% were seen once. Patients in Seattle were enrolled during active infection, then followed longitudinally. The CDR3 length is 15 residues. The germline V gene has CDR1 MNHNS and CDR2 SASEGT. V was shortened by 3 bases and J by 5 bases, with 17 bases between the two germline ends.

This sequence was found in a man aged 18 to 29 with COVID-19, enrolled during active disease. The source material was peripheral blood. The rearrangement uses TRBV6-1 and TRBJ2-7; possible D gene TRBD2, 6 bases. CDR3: CASSEQTRWGNEQYF. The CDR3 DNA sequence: TGTGCCAGCAGTGAGCAGACTAGGTGGGGGAACGAGCAGTACTTC.